Detailed here is one T cell receptor (beta chain). Its target is unknown. The data derive from a study of T-cell reconstitution after alpha-beta-depleted transplantation in children. Unique molecular identifiers were incorporated when the TCRbeta library was constructed. One entry per CDR3 protein, called by TCRdb with MiXCR from the PCR reads. The table lists fewer than 700,000 distinct CDR3 sequences, around 13% of them singletons. Trimming cost V 7 bases and J 3 bases; bases outside gene matches: 10. This CDR3 region has 16 residues. Germline V lookup: CDR1 MNHEY, CDR2 SVGEGT. General observations from the study: At around two months after transplant, the alpha-beta T cells were reportedly derived from several hundred expanded clones that came from non-depleted graft cells. Elevated TCRbeta diversity at day 60 was traced, in some patients, to surviving recipient T cells and thymic progenitors. Newly produced T cells mostly provided counts and TCRbeta diversity after one year, as hyperexpanded clones declined.

The sample consisted of PBMCs, mostly from graft donor cells, taken 360 days after TCRalphabeta/CD19-depleted stem cell transplant. V and J are TRBV6-2 or TRBV6-3 and TRBJ2-1; 9 bases fit TRBD2. This TCR was sampled from a male patient younger than 18 who had a stem cell transplant for acute myeloid leukemia, so the T cells may come from the graft donor. CDR3 sequence reads: CASTPLAGDLYNEQFF. The CDR3 coding sequence is TGTGCCAGCACCCCACTAGCGGGCGACCTCTACAATGAGCAGTTCTTC.